Shown below are 29 T cell receptor beta chains from a single sample sequenced in a study of cytomegalovirus exposure and HLA in healthy donors. Primers for the PCR totalled 60 Vbeta and 13 Jbeta. Sequencing used immunoSEQ multiplex PCR; TCRdb keeps in-frame clones, though not all of them. Here the sample spans 200,000 to 300,000 clones, about 86% being singletons. Sample: PBMCs. These receptors all stem from an older woman in good health and CMV-seropositive.

The V call is TRBV6-6, the J call TRBJ2-1; TRBD2 aligns across 9 bases. Germline CDR1 and CDR2: MNHNY and SVGAGI (reference sequence). With V trimmed by 6 bases and J by 4 bases, 7 bases remained unmatched. The CDR3 runs 15 residues. The CDR3 nucleotides are TGTGCCAGCAGCACGGGACTAGCAGATTACAATGAGCAGTTCTTC. This gives the protein CASSTGLADYNEQFF.

V is TRBV15 and J is TRBJ2-5, with D possibly matching TRBD2 (6 bases). This CDR3 contains 15 residues. Germline V gene sequence: CDR1 LNHNV, CDR2 YYDKDF (reference sequence). Between the trimmed V and J ends, which lost 2 bases and 8 bases, there was a span of 18 bases. The CDR3 DNA sequence: TGTGCCACCAGCAGACCCGACACCCACGGGGGTACCCAGTACTTC. It translates to CATSRPDTHGGTQYF.

V usage is TRBV19 and J usage is TRBJ1-5; tentative D call: TRBD1 (5 bases). Germline V gene data show CDR1 as LNHDA and CDR2 as SQIVND (reference sequence). There are 15 residues in the CDR3. Deletions cut 4 bases from V and 4 bases from J, with 14 bases between. The CDR3 bases are TGTGCCAGTAGTACCTGGACACGGGGGAATCAGCCCCAGCATTTT. Translated: CASSTWTRGNQPQHF. Full variable domain (outside the CDR3, taken from reference TRBV19 and TRBJ1-5): DGGITQSPKYLFRKEGQNVTLSCEQNLNHDAMYWYRQDPGQGLRLIYYSQIVNDFQKGDIAEGYSVSREKKESFPLTVTSAQKNPTAFYLCASSTWTRGNQPQHFGDGTRLSIL.

The chain has TRBV6-1 and TRBJ2-5; 7 bases map to TRBD2. The tail of the sequence fits TRBJ2-7 better, so the J call may be wrong. CDR1 is MNHNS, CDR2 SASEGT, per germline. The CDR3 runs 13 residues. The CDR3 nucleotides are TGTGCCAGCATAACTAGCGTCCCCTACGAGCAGTACTTC. This encodes CASITSVPYEQYF.

The chain employs TRBV5-5 and TRBJ2-6; tentative D call: TRBD2 (6 bases). Germline CDR1 is SGHKS and CDR2 is YYEKEE (reference sequence). The CDR3 loop spans 15 amino acids. The germline V and J ends were trimmed by 4 bases and 0 bases, with 8 bases remaining between them. The CDR3 is CASSPGVSGANVLTF. The CDR3 region has the DNA TGTGCCAGCAGCCCGGGAGTCTCTGGGGCCAACGTCCTGACTTTC.

The chain combines TRBV19 with TRBJ1-5; 7 bases are shared with TRBD1. Trimming at V came to 9 bases and at J to 3 bases, leaving 11 bases not matched to a gene. CDR1 is LNHDA and CDR2 is SQIVND in the germline V gene (reference sequence). The CDR3 runs 15 residues. The CDR3 is CASRRDSAVNQPQHF. CDR3 DNA: TGTGCCAGCCGCCGGGACAGTGCCGTCAATCAGCCCCAGCATTTT.

The rearrangement uses TRBV7-3 and TRBJ1-3; D is possibly TRBD1 (5 bases). CDR1 is SGHTA, CDR2 FQGTGA, per germline. V lost 4 bases and J lost 1, with 8 bases in between. This CDR3 has 14 residues. CDR3 coding DNA: TGTGCCAGCAGCTCCGGGGGGTCTGGAAACACCATATATTTT. It codes for CASSSGGSGNTIYF.

This clone occurred once. The chain carries TRBV7-7 and TRBJ1-1; tentatively, D is TRBD1 (5 bases). Germline V lookup: CDR1 SSHAT, CDR2 FNYEAQ (reference sequence). CDR3 length: 16 amino acids. The V end was cut by 2 bases, the J end by 1 base, with 14 bases between. The CDR3 nucleotides are TGTGCCAGCAGCTTATATGTTCCAGGGCAGAACACTGAAGCTTTCTTT. As protein: CASSLYVPGQNTEAFF.

This rearrangement joins TRBV18 to TRBJ1-5, with D possibly being TRBD1 (6 bases). V shed 3 bases and J shed 6 bases, with 15 bases lying between them. The germline gives CDR1 KGHSH, CDR2 LQKENI. The CDR3 has 15 amino acids. CDR3 DNA: TGTGCCAGCTCACCGCTTCAAAGGGGGGGTCAGCCCCAGCATTTT. Translation gives CASSPLQRGGQPQHF.

Regarding this clone: Sequence at one end of the junction differs from germline and may be a read error. V usage is TRBV7-9 and J usage is TRBJ1-2; 7 positions match TRBD1. Germline V gives CDR1 SEHNR, CDR2 FQNEAQ (reference sequence). This CDR3 has 17 amino acids. The CDR3 region is CSSSPGQAPFTNYGYTF. Here the CDR3 DNA reads TGTTCCAGCAGCCCTGGACAGGCTCCATTTACTAACTATGGCTACACCTTC.

The chain couples TRBV28 to TRBJ2-5, with D perhaps matching TRBD2 (6 bases). Germline V lookup: CDR1 MDHEN, CDR2 SYDVKM. The CDR3 has 13 residues. Trimming stripped 7 bases from V and 4 bases from J, with 13 bases between. Here the CDR3 reads CASKEGRLETQYF. Written as DNA, the CDR3 is TGTGCCAGCAAGGAGGGGAGACTAGAGACCCAGTACTTC.

The gene calls are TRBV7-3 and TRBJ1-1; D uncertain. V was cut by 4 bases and J by 5 bases, with 14 bases left in between. Germline-derived CDR1 and CDR2 are SGHTA and FQGTGA. The CDR3 length is 14 residues. CDR3 bases: TGTGCCAGCAGCTCATCGGCGGGGAGTACTGAAGCTTTCTTT. Translating it yields CASSSSAGSTEAFF. The full variable domain, with the rest looked up from reference TRBV7-3 and TRBJ1-1, is GAGVSQTPSNKVTEKGKYVELRCDPISGHTALYWYRQSLGQGPEFLIYFQGTGAADDSGLPNDRFFAVRPEGSVSTLKIQRTERGDSAVYLCASSSSAGSTEAFFGQGTRLTVV.

The chain joins TRBV6-1 to TRBJ2-5; D may be TRBD1 (7 bases). The end of the DNA is better explained by TRBJ2-7, so the J call may be wrong. CDR3 length equals 14 residues. Germline-derived CDR1 and CDR2 are MNHNS and SASEGT. The CDR3 loop reads CATGEVQGSYEQYF. The CDR3 nucleotides read TGTGCCACCGGGGAGGTACAGGGGAGCTACGAGCAGTACTTC.

The rearrangement links TRBV4-1 to TRBJ1-2; TRBD1 might be the D (6 bases). The CDR3 has 12 amino acids. Trimming removed 2 bases at V and 8 bases at J, with 9 bases between. Per the germline V gene, CDR1 is MGHRA and CDR2 is YSYEKL. In DNA form, the CDR3 reads TGCGCCAGCAGCCAACAGGGGTGGGGCTACACCTTC. It specifies CASSQQGWGYTF.

This chain uses TRBV28 with TRBJ1-3; unclear D gene. V shed 8 bases and J shed 4 bases, with 6 bases lying between them. Germline values: CDR1 MDHEN, CDR2 SYDVKM. The CDR3 extends over 11 amino acids. The CDR3, as DNA: TGTGCCAGCTACCGGGGAAACACCATATATTTT. The encoded protein is CASYRGNTIYF. The full variable domain, rest sourced from reference TRBV28 and TRBJ1-3, is DVKVTQSSRYLVKRTGEKVFLECVQDMDHENMFWYRQDPGLGLRLIYFSYDVKMKEKGDIPEGYSVSREKKERFSLILESASTNQTSMYLCASYRGNTIYFGEGSWLTVV.

This clone was observed a few times. The CDR3 nucleotides read TGTGCCAGCTCACCCCCCTTAGAGACAGGGCCGAACACTGAAGCTTTCTTT. Translating gives CASSPPLETGPNTEAFF. The chain recombines TRBV18 with TRBJ1-1; 7 bases fit TRBD1. Trimming took 3 bases from V and 1 from J; bases not matched to a gene: 11. This CDR3 has 17 amino acids. Germline V gene sequence: CDR1 KGHSH, CDR2 LQKENI.

This clone was observed once. The chain is built from TRBV2 and TRBJ1-2; D remains ambiguous. The V and J ends lost 0 bases and 6 bases respectively, with 11 bases between them. The germline CDR1 and CDR2 sequences are SNHLY and FYNNEI. The CDR3 runs 14 residues. CDR3 in DNA: TGTGCCAGCAGTGAAGCGCAGGAGGGTAATGGCTACACCTTC. This gives the protein CASSEAQEGNGYTF.

This clone was seen a single time. This chain connects TRBV30 to TRBJ2-2, with 8 bases aligning to TRBD2. V lost 7 bases to trimming and J lost 4 bases; unmatched junction nucleotides: 5. The CDR3 has 13 amino acids. CDR1 is GTSNPN, CDR2 SVGIG, per germline (reference sequence). CDR3 amino acids: CASGGAGTGELFF. Written as DNA, the CDR3 is TGTGCCTCGGGGGGGGCCGGCACCGGGGAGCTGTTTTTT.

Only one count was recorded for this clone. The chain employs TRBV18 and TRBJ1-1; D ambiguous. The CDR3 has 14 amino acids. The germline V gene encodes CDR1 KGHSH and CDR2 LQKENI. V shed 2 bases and J shed 2 bases, with 9 bases lying between them. In DNA, the CDR3 is TGTGCCAGCTCACCAGCGGGAACTAACACTGAAGCTTTCTTT. Translation gives CASSPAGTNTEAFF.

V is TRBV4-1 and J is TRBJ2-7; 7 positions match TRBD1. Losses at the gene ends were 3 bases for V and 1 base for J; bases not matched to a gene: 3. CDR1 is MGHRA and CDR2 is YSYEKL in the germline V gene. This CDR3 is built from 14 residues. The CDR3 DNA is TGCGCCAGCAGCCACGACAGGGTATCCTACGAGCAGTACTTC. Translation: CASSHDRVSYEQYF.

This chain connects TRBV4-1 to TRBJ2-7, with TRBD2 identical over 9 bases. V gave up 4 bases and J gave up 6 bases; unmatched junction bases: 10. Germline CDR1 and CDR2: MGHRA and YSYEKL. The CDR3 contains 15 residues. CDR3 protein: CASSRAGLALLEQYF. The CDR3 DNA sequence: TGCGCCAGCAGCCGAGCGGGACTAGCTTTACTCGAGCAGTACTTC.

The genes are TRBV27 and TRBJ2-2, with 9 positions matching TRBD2. This CDR3 is built from 16 residues. The V segment lost 4 bases and the J segment 0 bases; nucleotides outside the gene matches: 3. The V gene's germline CDR1 is MNHEY and CDR2 SMNVEV (reference sequence). CDR3 residues: CASSSLAGPNTGELFF. DNA for the CDR3: TGTGCCAGCAGTTCCCTAGCGGGACCGAACACCGGGGAGCTGTTTTTT.

The rearrangement joins TRBV12-5 to TRBJ1-2; tentative D call: TRBD1 (5 bases). V was pared by 7 bases and J by 0 bases, with 12 bases between. Germline CDR1 reads LGHNT; CDR2 reads FRNRAP. The CDR3 extends over 14 amino acids. In nucleotides, the CDR3 is TGTGCTAGTGTCCCGACGGACACTAACTATGGCTACACCTTC. Translation: CASVPTDTNYGYTF.

The chain joins TRBV7-3 to TRBJ1-1; 8 nucleotides match TRBD1. CDR3 size: 15 residues. Germline loops: CDR1 SGHTA, CDR2 FQGTGA. With V trimmed by 5 bases and J by 1 base, 6 bases remained unmatched. The CDR3 sequence: CASSLGDRSNTEAFF. The DNA of the CDR3 is TGTGCCAGCAGCCTGGGGGACAGGTCGAACACTGAAGCTTTCTTT.

CDR3 coding DNA: TGTGCCAGCAGCCAGGGGGCGAAGGAGCAGTTCTTC. Its protein product is CASSQGAKEQFF. The genes are TRBV4-2 and TRBJ2-1; tentatively, D is TRBD1 (6 bases). Germline V gene sequence: CDR1 LGHNA, CDR2 YNFKEQ. The CDR3 runs to 12 residues. V gave up 3 bases and J gave up 10 bases, with 10 bases separating them.

V is TRBV27 and J is TRBJ2-1; tentative D call: TRBD2 (6 bases). V was cut by 4 bases and J by 0 bases, with 10 bases left in between. CDR3 size: 15 residues. The germline V gene encodes CDR1 MNHEY and CDR2 SMNVEV (reference sequence). CDR3 sequence reads: CASSWDGSSYNEQFF. As DNA, the CDR3 is TGTGCCAGCAGTTGGGACGGGAGCTCCTACAATGAGCAGTTCTTC.

The chain combines TRBV7-8 with TRBJ1-2; 9 nucleotides align to TRBD1. The germline gives CDR1 SGHVS, CDR2 FQNEAQ. The CDR3 loop spans 13 amino acids. The V gene end was trimmed by 5 bases and the J gene end by 8 bases; junction bases not matched to a gene: 6. The CDR3 region has the DNA TGTGCCAGCAGCCGAACAGGGGGCTGGGGCTACACCTTC. This encodes CASSRTGGWGYTF.

The rearrangement joins TRBV7-9 to TRBJ2-1, with 12 positions matching TRBD2. The ends lost 7 bases at V and 6 bases at J; junction bases unmatched: 7. CDR3 size: 15 residues. Germline V CDR1 and CDR2: SEHNR, FQNEAQ (reference sequence). CDR3 sequence: CASITTGLAGNEQFF. In DNA form, the CDR3 reads TGTGCCAGCATCACGACGGGACTAGCGGGCAATGAGCAGTTCTTC.

The chain recombines TRBV5-3 with TRBJ2-7, with TRBD2 as a possible D gene (6 bases). TRBV5-3 is an ORF, with its function uncertain. This CDR3 is built from 15 residues. Trimming shortened V by 2 bases and J by 7 bases, and 19 bases separated the two germline ends. CDR3 sequence reads: CARSLSGRVGREQYF. CDR3 bases: TGTGCCAGAAGCTTATCGGGCAGGGTTGGGAGGGAGCAGTACTTC.